The 23 T cell receptor beta chains below were found in one sample sequenced in a study of T-cell reconstitution after alpha-beta-depleted transplantation in children. Unique molecular identifiers were used to barcode this TCRbeta library. One entry per CDR3 protein, called by TCRdb with MiXCR from the PCR reads. The table has some 200,000 distinct CDR3 sequences, around 8.9% seen once. The sample was PBMCs from the stem cell graft donor, taken from the stem cell graft. Receptors were obtained from a human donor who donated a stem cell graft to a child with SCID.

This clonotype was seen repeatedly, ten times or more. The genes are TRBV4-1 and TRBJ2-3; 14 bases agree with TRBD2. The CDR3 is 16 residues long. V shed 3 bases, J shed 8 bases, and the junction held 7 bases outside the gene matches. The germline gives CDR1 MGHRA, CDR2 YSYEKL. CDR3 in DNA: TGCGCCAGCAGCCATAGACTAGCGGGGGGGCCGGGTACGCAGTATTTT. Translating it yields CASSHRLAGGPGTQYF.

This clonotype appeared many times. The DNA of the CDR3 is TGTGCCAGCAGCCGCCCCGCAGATACGCAGTATTTT. This codes for CASSRPADTQYF. V usage is TRBV7-2 and J usage is TRBJ2-3; no firm D call. V was clipped by 5 bases and J by 4 bases, with 7 bases between them. There are 12 residues in the CDR3. Germline V gene sequence: CDR1 SGHTA, CDR2 FQGNSA.

This chain joins TRBV5-1 and TRBJ2-5; the D gene could be TRBD1 or TRBD2 (5 bases each). This CDR3 region has 15 residues. V shed 5 bases and J shed 4 bases, with 18 bases lying between them. The germline CDR1 and CDR2 sequences are SGHRS and YFSETQ. Here the CDR3 reads CASRPTGTWGETQYF. In DNA, the CDR3 is TGCGCCAGCAGACCGACCGGGACGTGGGGAGAGACCCAGTACTTC.

The chain combines TRBV30 with TRBJ1-1; a possible D gene is TRBD1 (5 bases). V gave up 4 bases and J gave up 5 bases, with 11 bases separating them. CDR3 length equals 12 residues. CDR1 and CDR2 from the germline V gene are GTSNPN and SVGIG (reference sequence). The CDR3 sequence is CAWTWGETEAFF. CDR3 sequence (DNA): TGTGCCTGGACCTGGGGGGAAACTGAAGCTTTCTTT.

This clonotype was seen ten or more times. The chain carries TRBV20-1 and TRBJ1-2; TRBD1 aligns across 7 bases. V was clipped by 1 base and J by 8 bases; unmatched bases: 13. Germline CDR1 DFQATT, CDR2 SNEGSKA (reference sequence). This CDR3 has 15 amino acids. The CDR3 protein is CSARVRQGGFGGYTF. Here the CDR3 DNA reads TGCAGTGCTAGAGTGAGGCAGGGGGGTTTTGGAGGCTACACCTTC.

This clonotype occurred many times. The CDR3 DNA reads TGCAGTGCTAGAGGTTCAGGGGTCACCTATAATTCACCCCTCCACTTT. Translated: CSARGSGVTYNSPLHF. The chain recombines TRBV20-1 with TRBJ1-6; tentatively, D is TRBD1 (6 bases). Trimming cost V 1 base and J 2 bases, with 12 bases left between them. The CDR3 length is 16 residues. The germline V gene encodes CDR1 DFQATT and CDR2 SNEGSKA (reference sequence).

At least ten counts were recorded for this clonotype. The chain couples TRBV20-1 to TRBJ1-1; D perhaps matches TRBD1 (6 bases). With 5 bases removed from V and 4 bases from J, the gap between germline ends came to 11 bases. This CDR3 has 12 amino acids. Germline V lookup: CDR1 DFQATT, CDR2 SNEGSKA (reference sequence). Here the CDR3 DNA reads TGCAGTGCTGGACAAGGGGGCACTGAAGCTTTCTTT. Translation: CSAGQGGTEAFF.

This clonotype was found many times. The CDR3 loop reads CASSPGQGPFYGYTF. CDR3 in DNA: TGCGCCAGCAGCCCCGGACAGGGGCCCTTCTATGGCTACACCTTC. The chain couples TRBV5-1 to TRBJ1-2; TRBD1 matches at 9 bases. Losses at the gene ends were 4 bases for V and 4 bases for J; bases not matched to a gene: 8. The CDR3 length is 15 residues. Germline lookup yields CDR1 SGHRS and CDR2 YFSETQ.

This clonotype was detected many times. The chain employs TRBV4-2 and TRBJ1-6; D gene uncertain. The germline V gene has CDR1 LGHNA and CDR2 YNFKEQ. The CDR3 sequence is 17 residues long. The germline V and J ends were trimmed by 1 base and 7 bases, with 17 bases remaining between them. CDR3: CASSQGPERMRNSPLHF. The CDR3 DNA reads as TGTGCCAGCAGCCAAGGGCCGGAGAGGATGAGGAATTCACCCCTCCACTTT.

This clonotype was seen many times. The chain carries TRBV7-9 and TRBJ1-2; TRBD1 matches at 7 bases. The CDR3 length is 13 residues. After removal of 5 bases from V and 7 bases from J, the junction contained 7 bases not matched to a gene. The V gene's germline CDR1 is SEHNR and CDR2 FQNEAQ (reference sequence). CDR3 nucleotides: TGTGCCAGCAGCCTGACAGGGACTGGTGGCTACACCTTC. Its translation is CASSLTGTGGYTF.

In this sample, this clonotype turned up many times. The chain uses TRBV4-1 and TRBJ2-2; 7 nucleotides line up with TRBD1. The germline CDR1 and CDR2 sequences are MGHRA and YSYEKL. With V trimmed by 2 bases and J by 1 base, 4 bases remained unmatched. The length of the CDR3 is 16 residues. CDR3 sequence: CASSQLQGRNTGELFF. The CDR3, as DNA: TGCGCCAGCAGCCAACTACAGGGGAGGAACACCGGGGAGCTGTTTTTT.

This clonotype was counted at least ten times. This chain uses TRBV10-2 with TRBJ2-3; tentative D call: TRBD1 (6 bases). Germline loops: CDR1 WSHSY, CDR2 SAAADI. Trimming shortened V by 3 bases and J by 5 bases, and 12 bases separated the two germline ends. The CDR3 is made up of 14 amino acids. CDR3 region: CASSDRTEQDTQYF. In nucleotides, the CDR3 is TGCGCCAGCAGTGACAGGACAGAGCAAGATACGCAGTATTTT.

This clonotype was recorded many times. This sequence joins TRBV15 and TRBJ1-2; TRBD1 might be the D (5 bases). V shed 3 bases and J shed 3 bases, with 11 bases lying between them. Per germline, CDR1 LNHNV and CDR2 YYDKDF (reference sequence). The CDR3 is made up of 14 amino acids. CDR3 sequence reads: CATSRPDSYYGYTF. Written as DNA, the CDR3 is TGTGCCACCAGCAGGCCCGACAGCTACTATGGCTACACCTTC.

J is TRBJ2-6 and V is TRBV11-2; unclear D gene. CDR1 is SGHAT, CDR2 FQNNGV, per germline. Trimming pared 2 bases from V and 4 bases from J, leaving 12 bases between. CDR3 length equals 16 residues. CDR3 in DNA: TGTGCCAGCAGCTTAATTCTAAGTACGGGGGCCAACGTCCTGACTTTC. This codes for CASSLILSTGANVLTF.

This CDR3 reads CSARDQAESYEQYF. The CDR3, as DNA: TGCAGTGCTAGAGATCAGGCCGAATCCTACGAGCAGTACTTC. The V call is TRBV20-1, the J call TRBJ2-7; unclear D gene. V was cut by 0 bases and J by 1 base, with 10 bases left in between. The CDR3 spans 14 residues. Looked up from germline, CDR1 is DFQATT and CDR2 is SNEGSKA (reference sequence).

This clonotype was observed many times. The chain links TRBV7-2 to TRBJ1-5; a weak D match, TRBD1 (5 bases). This CDR3 is built from 16 residues. Germline V lookup: CDR1 SGHTA, CDR2 FQGNSA. V shed 1 base and J shed 0 bases, with 10 bases lying between them. In nucleotides, the CDR3 is TGTGCCAGCAGCTTAGATGGGACTCCTAGCAATCAGCCCCAGCATTTT. Protein sequence: CASSLDGTPSNQPQHF.

This chain joins TRBV6-2 or TRBV6-3 and TRBJ1-2; TRBD1 might be the D (5 bases). The germline V gene has CDR1 MNHEY and CDR2 SVGEGT. This CDR3 contains 15 residues. Trimming removed 5 bases from V and 6 bases from J, with 19 bases in between. The CDR3 reads CASSPGTGIEHGYTF. CDR3 bases: TGTGCCAGCAGTCCCGGGACGGGTATTGAACATGGCTACACCTTC.

This clonotype was detected many times. This sequence joins TRBV4-1 and TRBJ1-5; D gene unclear. The CDR3 length is 15 residues. CDR1 is MGHRA, CDR2 YSYEKL, per germline. V was cut by 3 bases and J by 6 bases, with 15 bases left in between. The CDR3 DNA reads as TGCGCCAGCAGCCAGGACCTCCGGGGATCTCAGCCCCAGCATTTT. It is translated as CASSQDLRGSQPQHF.

This clonotype was recorded many times. The chain carries TRBV4-1 and TRBJ1-2; a weak D match, TRBD1 (6 bases). The CDR3 has 14 residues. Germline-derived CDR1 and CDR2 are MGHRA and YSYEKL. V dropped 2 bases and J dropped 5 bases, with 12 bases sitting between them. The DNA of the CDR3 is TGCGCCAGCAGCCAACCGAGGGGGGCGTATGGCTACACCTTC. This encodes CASSQPRGAYGYTF.

This clonotype was observed at least ten times. V usage is TRBV7-9 and J usage is TRBJ1-5, with TRBD1 matching over 7 bases. The junction had 18 bases not matched to a gene; V was cut back by 5 bases and J by 5 bases. The CDR3 is made up of 18 amino acids. CDR1 SEHNR and CDR2 FQNEAQ come from the germline V gene (reference sequence). The CDR3 here is CASSPLPLAGDRYQPQHF. CDR3 in DNA: TGTGCCAGCAGCCCCCTCCCACTTGCAGGGGACAGATATCAGCCCCAGCATTTT.

This clonotype was detected ten times or more. The V gene is TRBV7-2, the J gene TRBJ1-5; tentative D call: TRBD1 (5 bases). The CDR3 has 15 amino acids. The V gene's germline CDR1 is SGHTA and CDR2 FQGNSA. V gave up 5 bases and J gave up 5 bases, with 16 bases separating them. The CDR3 protein is CASSPISGGYQPQHF. The DNA of the CDR3 is TGTGCCAGCAGCCCCATTTCGGGGGGGTATCAGCCCCAGCATTTT.

V and J are TRBV7-8 and TRBJ1-2; 8 bases are shared with TRBD1. The CDR3 is 14 amino acids. Germline CDR1 and CDR2: SGHVS and FQNEAQ. V was pared by 5 bases and J by 3 bases, with 5 bases of the junction left unmatched. Written as DNA, the CDR3 is TGTGCCAGCAGCCCCAGGGGGCGCGACTATGGCTACACCTTC. This translates into CASSPRGRDYGYTF. The full variable domain, rest sourced from reference TRBV7-8 and TRBJ1-2, is GAGVSQSPRYKVAKRGQDVALRCDPISGHVSLFWYQQALGQGPEFLTYFQNEAQLDKSGLPSDRFFAERPEGSVSTLKIQRTQQEDSAVYLCASSPRGRDYGYTFGSGTRLTVV.

This clonotype was recorded many times. This sequence joins TRBV7-2 and TRBJ1-2; a possible D gene is TRBD1 (6 bases). The germline V and J ends were trimmed by 3 bases and 8 bases, with 22 bases remaining between them. This CDR3 is 16 amino acids long. CDR1 and CDR2 from the germline V gene are SGHTA and FQGNSA. The CDR3 region has the DNA TGTGCCAGCAGCTTGACAGGACAACCTTCTGGGCTCGGCTACACCTTC. Translation gives CASSLTGQPSGLGYTF.